Below, one T cell receptor beta chain is given with its context. Its specificity is unknown. The CDR3 extends over 15 amino acids. V gave up 5 bases and J gave up 7 bases, with 20 bases separating them. Germline assignment: CDR1 DFQATT and CDR2 SNEGSKA (reference sequence). MiXCR, applied by TCRdb to the PCR reads, yields one record per CDR3 protein. The table records about 320,000 distinct CDR3 sequences, 20% to 25% of them present only once. The data were obtained in a study of molecular identifiers for immune sequencing clone quantification. Study-wide findings and caveats: Barcodes shared by identical TCR molecules could lead to underestimated sizes of highly expanded clones. Reportedly, one cell's Jurkat TCR RNA was detected within 1,200,000 naive CD8 cells. Over 97% of CMV-specific effector molecules, but under 1% of naive ones, were in clones above 20 copies.

The clonotype was recovered from a human donor in good health. Some libraries in this study had Jurkat cell RNA spiked in. Sequenced sample: naive CD8+ T cells from blood, with Jurkat cell RNA spiked in. Regarding subset: FACS-sorted CD8+CD4-CCR7+CD45RA+ naive T cells. The genes are TRBV20-1 and TRBJ1-4; D possibly corresponds to TRBD1 (6 bases). CDR3: CSAGTRAGGGEKLFF. CDR3 in DNA: TGCAGTGCTGGAACGAGAGCGGGGGGCGGTGAAAAACTGTTTTTT.